The clone carrying this T cell receptor (beta chain) occurred a few times. This record belongs to a study of blood T cell repertoires in COVID-19. Overall study: Specimens from acute and convalescent COVID-19 originated in the United States, Italy and Spain. T cells, B-cell-depleted T cells, or PBMCs supplied cDNA or gDNA.

The study assigned cohorts using participant-reported clinical history. This table comes from immunoSEQ multiplex PCR, and its TCRdb copy is limited to in-frame clones, with some not included. Of about 200,000 clones listed, 70% to 90% are singletons. From germline, CDR1 is MNHNS and CDR2 SASEGT. V dropped 2 bases and J dropped 1 base, with 15 bases sitting between them. The CDR3 has 16 residues. The receptor was isolated from a woman between 35 and 50 years old with acute COVID-19. Sequenced material: PBMCs or T cells enriched from blood (not recorded which). The genes are TRBV6-1 and TRBJ2-7, with a possible D match to TRBD1 (6 bases). DNA of the CDR3: TGTGCCAGCAGTGAATTCGCGCAGGGGAAGTCCTACGAGCAGTACTTC. Protein: CASSEFAQGKSYEQYF.